This passage covers 24 T cell receptor beta chains from one sample sequenced in a study of identical twins. TCRdb itself ran the 5' RACE reads through MiXCR, one entry per CDR3 protein. The sample includes approximately 890,000 distinct CDR3 sequences, roughly an eighth of them seen just once. This sample also appeared in a second study, on yellow fever vaccine responses in identical twins.

Sequencing was done on a sample of PBMCs. The receptor source for this set is a young woman in good health.

The chain joins TRBV5-1 to TRBJ2-4; unclear D gene. Trimming stripped 4 bases from V and 0 bases from J, with 11 bases between. CDR3 length equals 15 residues. The germline CDR1 and CDR2 sequences are SGHRS and YFSETQ. The CDR3: CASSAPELAKNIQYF. The CDR3 bases are TGCGCCAGCAGCGCGCCAGAACTAGCCAAAAACATTCAGTACTTC.

This sequence joins TRBV14 and TRBJ2-1; no firm D call. The CDR3 is 15 amino acids. Between the trimmed V and J ends, which lost 1 base and 5 bases, there was a span of 12 bases. In germline, CDR1 is SGHDN, CDR2 FVKESK. The CDR3 sequence: CASSQVGDPNNEQFF. As DNA, the CDR3 is TGTGCCAGCAGCCAAGTTGGTGATCCCAACAATGAGCAGTTCTTC.

This clonotype has a handful of counts. The chain uses TRBV29-1 and TRBJ2-1; TRBD2 matches 9 bases. With 4 bases clipped from V and 7 bases from J, the junction kept 14 bases outside the gene matches. The CDR3 runs to 16 residues. Per germline, CDR1 SQVTM and CDR2 ANQGSEA. CDR3 region: CSVVLAGTLFSNEQFF. CDR3 bases: TGCAGCGTTGTCCTAGCGGGAACGCTTTTTTCGAATGAGCAGTTCTTC.

The V and J genes are TRBV10-3 and TRBJ2-3; no definite D call. Trimming stripped 4 bases from V and 2 bases from J, with 4 bases between. Germline CDR1 ENHRY, CDR2 SYGVKD. This CDR3 is 12 amino acids long. The CDR3, as DNA: TGTGCCATCAGTGGACCCACAGATACGCAGTATTTT. Its protein is CAISGPTDTQYF.

This clonotype was recorded at least ten times. The chain is built from TRBV10-3 and TRBJ2-7, with 9 bases fitting TRBD2. The V segment lost 4 bases and the J segment 3 bases; nucleotides outside the gene matches: 16. Germline loops: CDR1 ENHRY, CDR2 SYGVKD. The CDR3 extends over 18 amino acids. CDR3 in DNA: TGTGCCATCAGTGGGGGAAGTAGCGGGGGCCCCGTTAGCTACGAGCAGTACGTC. Translated: CAISGGSSGGPVSYEQYV.

The table lists this clonotype with a few counts. The chain uses TRBV20-1 and TRBJ2-2; TRBD2 aligns across 13 bases. The CDR3 is 17 amino acids. Germline assignment: CDR1 DFQATT and CDR2 SNEGSKA (reference sequence). V lost 6 bases to trimming and J lost 2 bases; unmatched junction nucleotides: 9. The chain's CDR3 is CSANKLAGGHNTGELFF. For the CDR3, the DNA is TGCAGTGCCAATAAACTAGCGGGGGGGCATAACACCGGGGAGCTGTTTTTT.

The chain has TRBV7-9 and TRBJ2-2; no firm D call. The CDR3 loop spans 13 amino acids. From germline, CDR1 is SEHNR and CDR2 FQNEAQ (reference sequence). Trimming took off 8 bases at V and 2 bases at J, with 9 bases between the two ends. CDR3 protein: CASLGPNTGELFF. In DNA form, the CDR3 reads TGTGCCAGCCTTGGACCAAACACCGGGGAGCTGTTTTTT.

The genes are TRBV2 and TRBJ2-5; D is undetermined. The CDR3 totals 15 residues. V lost 6 bases and J lost 2, with 16 bases in between. Germline loops: CDR1 SNHLY, CDR2 FYNNEI. The CDR3 bases are TGTGCCAGCAGGGAGTTAGGATCCATGCAAGAGACCCAGTACTTC. It translates to CASRELGSMQETQYF.

This clonotype appeared a few times. This sequence joins TRBV6-1 and TRBJ2-5; 8 bases map to TRBD2. Per germline, CDR1 MNHNS and CDR2 SASEGT. Trimming at V came to 6 bases and at J to 2 bases, leaving 8 bases not matched to a gene. The CDR3 has 15 amino acids. The CDR3 DNA reads as TGTGCCAGCAGGCTCCCGGGACTAGGGCAAGAGACCCAGTACTTC. It is translated as CASRLPGLGQETQYF.

This clonotype turned up a few times. V and J are TRBV27 and TRBJ1-6, with a tentative D call TRBD1 (5 bases). Trimming removed 2 bases at V and 0 bases at J, with 14 bases between. From germline, CDR1 is MNHEY and CDR2 SMNVEV (reference sequence). CDR3 length: 18 amino acids. The CDR3 DNA is TGTGCCAGCAGTTTACAGGGAGTTCTTCCCTCCTATAATTCACCCCTCCACTTT. The encoded protein is CASSLQGVLPSYNSPLHF.

V usage is TRBV6-1 and J usage is TRBJ2-1; 12 bases match TRBD2. This CDR3 region has 15 residues. V lost 7 bases, J lost 10 bases, and 11 bases stayed unmatched. The germline gives CDR1 MNHNS, CDR2 SASEGT. CDR3 in DNA: TGTGCCAGCATCCGCCGACTAGCGGGAGCGACCGAGCAGTTCTTC. Its translation: CASIRRLAGATEQFF.

This clonotype came up many times. CDR3 DNA: TGTGCCAGCAGCCAAGACTGGGGTTACGAGCAGTACTTC. Residues: CASSQDWGYEQYF. The chain is built from TRBV4-2 and TRBJ2-7; D is undetermined. The germline V gene encodes CDR1 LGHNA and CDR2 YNFKEQ. The CDR3 runs 13 residues. Trimming cost V 0 bases and J 4 bases, with 7 bases left between them.

This clonotype was seen a single time. A much larger clone lies a single base off, so this may be a read error. Because the CDR3 is missing its conserved closing phenylalanine or tryptophan, this is likely a read error. CDR3 in DNA: TGCAGTGCTAGAGTAACAGGGGTGGTAGCTTTCCTT. This gives the protein CSARVTGVVAFL. The rearrangement joins TRBV20-1 to TRBJ1-1; 7 nucleotides agree with TRBD1. This CDR3 region has 12 residues. With V trimmed by 1 base and J by 10 bases, 6 bases remained unmatched. Germline V CDR1 and CDR2: DFQATT, SNEGSKA (reference sequence).

A few counts support this clonotype. The chain recombines TRBV6-1 with TRBJ1-4; D gene ambiguous. Trimming pared 6 bases from V and 4 bases from J, leaving 9 bases between. The CDR3 totals 13 residues. Per the germline V gene, CDR1 is MNHNS and CDR2 is SASEGT. CDR3 loop: CASRSGSNEKLFF. DNA for the CDR3: TGTGCCAGCAGGTCGGGAAGTAATGAAAAACTGTTTTTT.

The chain links TRBV5-1 to TRBJ2-1; the D gene is possibly TRBD1 (5 bases). V was trimmed by 3 bases and J by 2 bases, leaving 18 bases between them. Germline values: CDR1 SGHRS, CDR2 YFSETQ. CDR3 length: 17 amino acids. The CDR3 nucleotides read TGCGCCAGCAGCTCCGCCTCTGTAGGGGTCCCCTACAATGAGCAGTTCTTC. It is translated as CASSSASVGVPYNEQFF. The full variable domain, its missing parts supplied by reference TRBV5-1 and TRBJ2-1, is KAGVTQTPRYLIKTRGQQVTLSCSPISGHRSVSWYQQTPGQGLQFLFEYFSETQRNKGNFPGRFSGRQFSNSRSEMNVSTLELGDSALYLCASSSASVGVPYNEQFFGPGTRLTVL.

This clonotype was recorded many times. J is TRBJ1-1 and V is TRBV12-3 or TRBV12-4; 9 bases map to TRBD1. V lost 6 bases, J lost 11 bases, and 10 bases stayed unmatched. This CDR3 is 13 amino acids long. CDR3 coding DNA: TGTGCCAGCAGAGAACCGGGACAGGGTTTCGCTTTCTTT. Translating it yields CASREPGQGFAFF.

The CDR3 region is CASSEPPGGASGYTF. The CDR3 DNA is TGCGCCAGCAGTGAGCCGCCGGGGGGGGCGAGCGGCTACACCTTC. V gene TRBV10-2 combines with J gene TRBJ1-2; D is possibly TRBD1 (6 bases). The germline V gene encodes CDR1 WSHSY and CDR2 SAAADI. Between the trimmed V and J ends, which lost 2 bases and 8 bases, there was a span of 18 bases. This CDR3 contains 15 residues.

This clonotype turned up a few times. The CDR3 here is CASSYPSQRGAAQRETQYF. The CDR3, as DNA: TGTGCCAGCAGTTACCCCTCACAGCGGGGAGCCGCTCAAAGGGAGACCCAGTACTTC. V gene TRBV6-5 combines with J gene TRBJ2-5, with 7 bases lining up with TRBD2. From germline, CDR1 is MNHEY and CDR2 SVGAGI. The CDR3 has 19 amino acids. The V segment lost 2 bases and the J segment 5 bases; nucleotides outside the gene matches: 20.

This clonotype was observed many times. The chain couples TRBV11-2 to TRBJ2-2, with 9 bases fitting TRBD2. Germline CDR1 SGHAT, CDR2 FQNNGV. J gave up 7 bases and V 3 bases, and 15 bases lay outside the gene matches. The CDR3 runs 18 residues. Here the CDR3 DNA reads TGTGCCAGCAGCTTCTCTCTTATGGTAGCGGGAGTTGGCGGGGAGCTGTTTTTT. Its protein is CASSFSLMVAGVGGELFF.

The rearrangement joins TRBV29-1 to TRBJ2-3, with TRBD1 identical over 7 bases. V lost 4 bases and J lost 4; bases outside the gene matches: 11. The CDR3 extends over 15 amino acids. The germline CDR1 and CDR2 sequences are SQVTM and ANQGSEA. CDR3 protein: CSVGPPGQSPDTQYF. The CDR3 DNA follows: TGCAGCGTTGGCCCCCCGGGACAGAGCCCAGATACGCAGTATTTT.

This clonotype came up a few times. The chain joins TRBV6-1 to TRBJ2-7; D is unresolved. Trimming pared 3 bases from V and 6 bases from J, leaving 6 bases between. This CDR3 spans 11 amino acids. From germline, CDR1 is MNHNS and CDR2 SASEGT. The CDR3: CASSELPEQYF. CDR3 in DNA: TGTGCCAGCAGTGAGCTGCCCGAGCAGTACTTC.

The chain couples TRBV27 to TRBJ2-7, with 7 bases lining up with TRBD2. V shed 1 base, J shed 7 bases, and the junction held 4 bases outside the gene matches. Germline assignment: CDR1 MNHEY and CDR2 SMNVEV (reference sequence). The CDR3 totals 13 residues. This chain's CDR3 is CASSLFLAAEQYF. The CDR3, as DNA: TGTGCCAGCAGTTTATTTCTAGCGGCGGAGCAGTACTTC.

This clonotype was recorded at least ten times. This sequence joins TRBV12-3 or TRBV12-4 and TRBJ1-4; no clear D. The length of the CDR3 is 14 residues. Trimming took 3 bases from V and 7 from J, leaving 12 bases between them. The CDR3 here is CASSFGRTAEKLFF. In nucleotides, the CDR3 is TGTGCCAGCAGTTTTGGGCGCACGGCTGAAAAACTGTTTTTT.

This clonotype has a handful of counts. V gene TRBV7-8 combines with J gene TRBJ1-4; 7 bases map to TRBD1. Germline V gene data show CDR1 as SGHVS and CDR2 as FQNEAQ. The CDR3 contains 15 residues. V lost 2 bases, J lost 8 bases, and 8 bases stayed unmatched. Written as DNA, the CDR3 is TGTGCCAGCAGCTTATGGTCCGAGACAGGGGAAAAACTGTTTTTT. Amino acids: CASSLWSETGEKLFF.